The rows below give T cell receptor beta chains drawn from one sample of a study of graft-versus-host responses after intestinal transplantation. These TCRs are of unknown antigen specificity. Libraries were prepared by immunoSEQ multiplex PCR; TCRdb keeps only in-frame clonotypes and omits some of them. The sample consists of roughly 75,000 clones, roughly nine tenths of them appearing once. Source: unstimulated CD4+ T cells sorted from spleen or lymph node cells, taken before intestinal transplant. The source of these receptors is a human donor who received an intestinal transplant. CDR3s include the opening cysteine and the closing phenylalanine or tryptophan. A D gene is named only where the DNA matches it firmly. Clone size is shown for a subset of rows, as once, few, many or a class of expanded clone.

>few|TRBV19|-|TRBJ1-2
TGTGCCAGTGGGGGGTTCCCTAACTATGGCTACACCTTC
CASGGFPNYGYTF
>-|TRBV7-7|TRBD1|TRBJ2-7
TGTGCCAGCAGCTTAATAACAGGGGGCTCTGAGCAGTACTTC
CASSLITGGSEQYF
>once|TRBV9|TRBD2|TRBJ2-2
TGTGCCAGCAGGAGAACTAGCGGGGGGGCCCCCGGGGAGCTGTTTTTT
CASRRTSGGAPGELFF
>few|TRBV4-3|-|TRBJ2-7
TGCGCCAGCAGCCAAGAGGCGGCGGGCGAGCAGTACTTC
CASSQEAAGEQYF
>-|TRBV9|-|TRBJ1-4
TGTGCCAGCAGCGTAGACGCGGGGGGGGGTGAAAAACTGTTTTTT
CASSVDAGGGEKLFF
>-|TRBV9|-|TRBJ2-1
TGTGCCAGCAGTCTCTTGCGGGTAGCCTCCTACAATGAGCAGTTCTTC
CASSLLRVASYNEQFF
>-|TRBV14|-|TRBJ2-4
TGTGCCAGCAGCCAGGCAGGATTAGCCAAAAACATTCAGTACTTC
CASSQAGLAKNIQYF
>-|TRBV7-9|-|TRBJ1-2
TGTGCCAGCAGCTTAGGGGCAACTGGCTACACCTTC
CASSLGATGYTF
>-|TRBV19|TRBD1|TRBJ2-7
TGTGCCAGTAGTACCGGACAGGGGGACTACGAGCAGTACTTC
CASSTGQGDYEQYF
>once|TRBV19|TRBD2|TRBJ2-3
TGTGCCAGTACTCGGCTGGCGGGGGGGACAGATACGCAGTATTTT
CASTRLAGGTDTQYF
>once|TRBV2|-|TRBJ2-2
TGTGCCAGCACTCAGGGGCGGGAGCTGTTTTTT
CASTQGRELFF
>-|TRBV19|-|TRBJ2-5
TGTGCCAGTAGTATAGATCCCTCGGAGACCCAGTACTTC
CASSIDPSETQYF
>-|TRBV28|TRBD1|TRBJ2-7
TGTGCCAGCAGAAAGAACAGGGGCTTAAGCTCCTACGAGCAGTACTTC
CASRKNRGLSSYEQYF
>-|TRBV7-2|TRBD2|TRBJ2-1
TGTGCCAGCAGCGTCCTAGCGGGGAAATACAATGAGCAGTTCTTC
CASSVLAGKYNEQFF
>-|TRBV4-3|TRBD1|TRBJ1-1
TGCGCCAGCAGCCAAGGGGGACAGGGGGCGCGGGGAGCTTTCTTT
CASSQGGQGARGAFF
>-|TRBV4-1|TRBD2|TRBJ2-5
TGCGCCAGCAGAAGCGGGGAGCCCGGAGGGACCCAGTACTTC
CASRSGEPGGTQYF
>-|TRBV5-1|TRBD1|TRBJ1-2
TGCGCCAGCAGCTCCAGAACAGGACAGGTGAGGGGGGTTAACTATGGCTACACCTTC
CASSSRTGQVRGVNYGYTF
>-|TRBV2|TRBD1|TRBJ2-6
TGTGCCAGCAGTCCTAGGGGACAGGGGATCCCTGGGGCCAACGTCCTGACTTTC
CASSPRGQGIPGANVLTF
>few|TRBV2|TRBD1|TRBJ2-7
TGTGCCAGCATGGGGGACAGGGGATCCTACGAGCAGTACTTC
CASMGDRGSYEQYF
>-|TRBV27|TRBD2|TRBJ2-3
TGTGCCAGCAGGGGAGCGGGGGGGCGGGATACGCAGTATTTT
CASRGAGGRDTQYF
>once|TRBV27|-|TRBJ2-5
TGTGCCAGCAGCTTAAACGGACACGAAGAGACCCAGTACTTC
CASSLNGHEETQYF
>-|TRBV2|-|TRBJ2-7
TGTGCCAGCAGTGAACTAGTCCGCGAGCAGTACTTC
CASSELVREQYF
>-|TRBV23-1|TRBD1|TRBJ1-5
TGCGCCAGCAGTCAATCGGCTCCGGGACAGGGGTACCAGCCCCAGCATTTT
CASSQSAPGQGYQPQHF
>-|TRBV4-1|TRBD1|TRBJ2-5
TGCGCCAGCAGCCAAGATTGGGACAGGGTAAAGACCCAGTACTTC
CASSQDWDRVKTQYF
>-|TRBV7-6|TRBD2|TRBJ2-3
TGTGCCAGCAGCCCTCATTCTAGCGGGGGGGCGACAGATACGCAGTATTTT
CASSPHSSGGATDTQYF
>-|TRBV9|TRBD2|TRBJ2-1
TGTGCCAGCAGCGCCCCACTTGCGGGGGGAGGAAATGAGCAGTTCTTC
CASSAPLAGGGNEQFF